This TCR beta chain was recovered during a study of CD8 T cells in Susac syndrome. Isolation of CD8+ and CD4+ T cells was performed negatively, whereas enrichment of TEMRA cells was done by FACS. The RNA input was about 0.5 to 1 ug, and it was reverse transcribed with random hexamers. By means of immunoSEQ multiplex PCR, TCR beta CDR3 spanning 54 Vbeta and 13 Jbeta underwent amplification. TCRdb re-called the immunoSEQ multiplex PCR reads with MiXCR, one entry per CDR3 protein. Found here are about 250,000 distinct CDR3 sequences, 93% of them singletons; the top ten hold roughly 0.07%. What was sequenced was CD4+ T cells from PBMCs. The TCR comes from a human donor with multiple sclerosis.

The DNA for the CDR3 is TGTGCCAGCAGCCCCCTCCAGGGGGGCTACACCTTC. This gives the protein CASSPLQGGYTF. V usage is TRBV7-2 and J usage is TRBJ1-2; tentative D call: TRBD1 (6 bases). This CDR3 spans 12 amino acids. Between the trimmed V and J ends, which lost 5 bases and 8 bases, there was a span of 12 bases. Looked up from germline, CDR1 is SGHTA and CDR2 is FQGNSA.